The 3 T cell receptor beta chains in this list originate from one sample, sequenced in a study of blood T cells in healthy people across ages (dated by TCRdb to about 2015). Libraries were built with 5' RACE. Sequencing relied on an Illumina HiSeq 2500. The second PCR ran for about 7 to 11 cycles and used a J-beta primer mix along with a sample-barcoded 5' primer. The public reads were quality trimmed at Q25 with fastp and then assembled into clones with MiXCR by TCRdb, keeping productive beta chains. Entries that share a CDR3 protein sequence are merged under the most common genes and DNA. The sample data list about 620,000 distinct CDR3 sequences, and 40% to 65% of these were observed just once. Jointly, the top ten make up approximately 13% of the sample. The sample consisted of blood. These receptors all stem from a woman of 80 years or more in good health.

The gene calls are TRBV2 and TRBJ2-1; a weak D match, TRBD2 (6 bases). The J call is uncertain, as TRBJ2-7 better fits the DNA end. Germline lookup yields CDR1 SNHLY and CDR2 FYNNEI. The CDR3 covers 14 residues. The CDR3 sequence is CASSGHAGLNEQYF. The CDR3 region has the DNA TGTGCCAGCAGCGGGCATGCGGGATTGAATGAGCAGTACTTC.

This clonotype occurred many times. In nucleotides, the CDR3 is TGTGCCAGCAGTTACTCGAAGGGGGGGACAGATACGCAGTATTTT. It encodes CASSYSKGGTDTQYF. This chain links TRBV6-6 with TRBJ2-3, with D tentatively TRBD2 (7 bases). Germline CDR1 reads MNHNY; CDR2 reads SVGAGI (reference sequence). This CDR3 has 15 residues. The ends were cut back, 0 bases at V and 3 bases at J, with 10 bases in the middle.

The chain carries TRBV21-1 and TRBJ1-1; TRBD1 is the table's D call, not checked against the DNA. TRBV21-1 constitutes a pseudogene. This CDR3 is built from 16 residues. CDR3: CASSILQGMGSTEAFF. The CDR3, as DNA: TGTGCCAGCAGCATCTTACAGGGTATGGGGTCGACTGAAGCTTTCTTT.